Listed below are T cell receptor beta chains from one sample, sequenced in a study of blood T cell repertoires in COVID-19. Only in-frame clones appear in the TCRdb table, and some are missing; sequencing was by immunoSEQ multiplex PCR. This table has around 170,000 clones, over 80% appearing once. The sample taken for sequencing was peripheral blood. The origin of the receptors is a woman aged 55-70 years with acute or convalescent COVID-19. Both conserved end residues are part of each CDR3. Fields, in order: J gene, D gene, V gene, clone size, CDR3 protein, CDR3 DNA. A D gene is named only where the DNA matches it firmly. Only some rows state a clone size, as once, few, many or a class for expanded clones.

J gene: TRBJ2-2; D gene: TRBD1; V gene: TRBV19; clone size: NA; CDR3 protein: CASSGGQGEGELFF; CDR3 DNA: TGTGCCAGTAGTGGAGGCCAGGGGGAAGGGGAGCTGTTTTTT
J gene: TRBJ1-3; D gene: TRBD1; V gene: TRBV30; clone size: NA; CDR3 protein: CAWGFTGGSGNTIYF; CDR3 DNA: TGTGCCTGGGGATTTACAGGGGGCTCTGGAAACACCATATATTTT
J gene: TRBJ2-7; D gene: TRBD2; V gene: TRBV28; clone size: NA; CDR3 protein: CASSTGTSGGSYSYEQYF; CDR3 DNA: TGTGCCAGCAGCACAGGGACTAGCGGGGGGAGCTATTCCTACGAGCAGTACTTC
J gene: TRBJ2-7; D gene: NA; V gene: TRBV19; clone size: few; CDR3 protein: CASSIEGTTIAYEQYF; CDR3 DNA: TGTGCCAGTAGTATCGAGGGGACAACTATCGCCTACGAGCAGTACTTC
J gene: TRBJ2-1; D gene: TRBD2; V gene: TRBV18; clone size: few; CDR3 protein: CASSPRTSGGGNEQFF; CDR3 DNA: TGTGCCAGCTCACCGAGGACTAGCGGGGGGGGGAATGAGCAGTTCTTC
J gene: TRBJ2-1; D gene: TRBD1; V gene: TRBV5-5; clone size: NA; CDR3 protein: CASSPQGGRSYNEQFF; CDR3 DNA: TGTGCCAGCAGCCCCCAAGGGGGCAGGTCCTACAATGAGCAGTTCTTC
J gene: TRBJ1-6; D gene: NA; V gene: TRBV28; clone size: NA; CDR3 protein: CASRPIGQSSPLHF; CDR3 DNA: TGTGCCAGCAGACCTATAGGACAAAGTTCACCCCTCCACTTT
J gene: TRBJ2-7; D gene: TRBD2; V gene: TRBV4-2; clone size: NA; CDR3 protein: CASSQVGTSYEQYF; CDR3 DNA: TGTGCCAGCAGCCAAGTTGGGACTAGTTACGAGCAGTACTTC
J gene: TRBJ1-1; D gene: NA; V gene: TRBV19; clone size: once; CDR3 protein: CASSLTGYTEAFF; CDR3 DNA: TGTGCCAGTAGTCTTACAGGGTACACTGAAGCTTTCTTT
J gene: TRBJ1-6; D gene: TRBD1; V gene: TRBV10-3; clone size: NA; CDR3 protein: CAIRDREGAYNSPLHF; CDR3 DNA: TGTGCCATCCGAGACAGGGAAGGAGCCTATAATTCACCCCTCCACTTT
J gene: TRBJ2-5; D gene: NA; V gene: TRBV7-2; clone size: NA; CDR3 protein: CASSLDSGAGQETQYF; CDR3 DNA: TGTGCCAGCAGCTTAGATAGCGGTGCGGGTCAAGAGACCCAGTACTTC
J gene: TRBJ1-5; D gene: TRBD1; V gene: TRBV28; clone size: NA; CDR3 protein: CASRPSGGSNQPQHF; CDR3 DNA: TGTGCCAGCAGACCATCAGGGGGCAGCAATCAGCCCCAGCATTTT
J gene: TRBJ1-2; D gene: NA; V gene: TRBV7-9; clone size: NA; CDR3 protein: CASSPRGLQDYGYTF; CDR3 DNA: TGTGCCAGCAGCCCACGGGGGTTACAGGACTATGGCTACACCTTC
J gene: TRBJ2-7; D gene: TRBD1; V gene: TRBV14; clone size: once; CDR3 protein: CASSPPGQGSEQYF; CDR3 DNA: TGTGCCAGCAGCCCACCGGGACAGGGTAGCGAGCAGTACTTC
J gene: TRBJ1-5; D gene: NA; V gene: TRBV13; clone size: NA; CDR3 protein: CASSFGRGYNQPQHF; CDR3 DNA: TGTGCCAGCAGCTTCGGGAGGGGTTACAATCAGCCCCAGCATTTT
J gene: TRBJ2-7; D gene: TRBD1; V gene: TRBV11-2; clone size: NA; CDR3 protein: CASSFGTAVYEQYF; CDR3 DNA: TGTGCCAGCAGCTTCGGGACAGCAGTATACGAGCAGTACTTC
J gene: TRBJ1-5; D gene: TRBD1; V gene: TRBV6-2/TRBV6-3; clone size: NA; CDR3 protein: CASSYGQGNPYSNQPQHF; CDR3 DNA: TGTGCCAGCAGTTACGGACAGGGGAATCCCTATAGCAATCAGCCCCAGCATTTT
J gene: TRBJ1-4; D gene: NA; V gene: TRBV2; clone size: NA; CDR3 protein: CASKVARTVPNEKLFF; CDR3 DNA: TGTGCCAGCAAGGTAGCAAGGACAGTGCCTAATGAAAAACTGTTTTTT